The subject of this entry is one TCR beta chain. Produced via immunoSEQ multiplex PCR; TCRdb's table is partial and in-frame only. The sample has approximately 40,000 clones, roughly 90% seen once; the top ten hold under 0.7%. CDR1 is SNHLY and CDR2 is FYNNEI in the germline V gene. CDR3 size: 14 residues. Trimming cost V 5 bases and J 8 bases; bases outside gene matches: 9. This entry comes from a study of T cell changes during pregnancy in multiple sclerosis. V is TRBV2 and J is TRBJ2-3; 8 nucleotides align to TRBD2. The sequencing here drew on CD4+ T cells from peripheral blood mononuclear cells, taken before pregnancy. This TCR came from a female donor with multiple sclerosis, enrolled in a pregnancy study. CDR3 region: CASSNGGASSTQYF. The CDR3, as DNA: TGTGCCAGCAGTAACGGGGGGGCCTCCTCTACGCAGTATTTT.